This TCR beta chain was profiled in a study of shared clonotypes between healthy human individuals. With 7 bases removed from V and 1 base from J, the gap between germline ends came to 14 bases. This CDR3 is built from 14 residues. The germline V gene has CDR1 SGHRS and CDR2 YFSETQ. As originally analysed: Quality scores were absent from the junction-only immunoSEQ sequences, so filtering differed. TCRdb's copy holds only in-frame clones and misses some; the assay was immunoSEQ multiplex PCR. D and trimming come from the DNA, and the V and J calls and clone size come from that table. The repertoire holds roughly 1,000,000 clones, with about 80% as singletons. Concerning this clone itself: A far bigger clonotype differs at one base, so this is likely a read error.

The sequencing input was memory CD4+ T cells from PBMCs. The subset: CD45RA-negative fraction. The TCR sequence derives from a man younger than 35 in good health. Some clones in this sample may be carry-over from other donors' samples. V usage is TRBV5-1 and J usage is TRBJ1-1; D gene uncertain. The CDR3 region has the DNA TGCGCCAGCGGCTCGACGGGCCCGAACACTGAAGCTTTCTTT. Encoded protein: CASGSTGPNTEAFF. The entire variable domain, with the rest obtained from reference TRBV5-1 and TRBJ1-1, is as follows: KAGVTQTPRYLIKTRGQQVTLSCSPISGHRSVSWYQQTPGQGLQFLFEYFSETQRNKGNFPGRFSGRQFSNSRSEMNVSTLELGDSALYLCASGSTGPNTEAFFGQGTRLTVV.